The clone carrying this T cell receptor (beta chain) was seen only a few times. Its antigen is currently unknown. These data are taken from a study of CD8+CD57+ T cells in acquired aplastic anemia. Across the study: Across the sorted CD4+ and CD8+ cells, DNA amounts averaged roughly 3.5 ug. Healthy donor sequencing depth: approximately 9.9 million CD4+, some 12 million CD8+ reads.

Both TCR beta VDJ combination and CDR3 sequence profiling were carried out. Genomic DNA was the template for this profiling. TCRdb used MiXCR to reprocess the reads, holding one entry per CDR3 protein. The sample has about 400,000 distinct CDR3 sequences, 55% to 75% seen once. Study-wide results and caveats: Common to patients and controls were roughly 30 CD8+ CDR3 sequences. Patients were compared with controls for CD8+ Simpson's diversity, and no significant difference emerged.

Sequencing was carried out using sorted CD4+, CD8+, or CD8+CD57+ T cells (not recorded which) from PBMCs. This TCR came from a human donor in good health, serving as a control.

The CDR3 sequence is CASRDTGVGSPLHF. The CDR3 DNA reads TGTGCCAGCAGAGATACAGGGGTAGGATCACCCCTCCACTTT. The V call is TRBV6-1, the J call TRBJ1-6; 7 positions match TRBD1. Looked up from germline, CDR1 is MNHNS and CDR2 is SASEGT. The CDR3 contains 14 residues. The trim removed 6 bases at V and 10 bases at J, leaving 9 bases unmatched.